This T cell receptor (beta chain) was identified during a study of cytomegalovirus exposure and HLA in healthy donors. 13 Jbeta primers and 60 Vbeta primers were used for the PCR. Clones were sequenced by immunoSEQ multiplex PCR, and TCRdb holds only the in-frame ones, with some missing. The sample has some 77,000 clones, about 80% seen once. The germline gives CDR1 PRHDT, CDR2 FYEKMQ (reference sequence). CDR3 length: 16 amino acids. The V and J ends lost 5 bases and 0 bases, in that order; junction bases with no gene match: 7. The V gene is TRBV13, the J gene TRBJ2-7; TRBD2 matches at 10 bases. The sequence came from a woman in her fifties or sixties in good health and CMV-seropositive. The sequencing input was PBMCs. DNA of the CDR3: TGTGCCAGCAGCCCAACTAGCGGGGTACTCTCCTACGAGCAGTACTTC. Translating it yields CASSPTSGVLSYEQYF.